The 30 T cell receptor beta chains given below trace back to one sample, sequenced in a study of graft-versus-host responses after intestinal transplantation (dated by TCRdb to 2020 to 2022). Their antigen targets remain unknown. Taken with the paper, the label for time point translates to: cells obtained before transplantation from donor or recipient. Library generation was performed with the immunoSEQ multiplex PCR assay. Imported from immuneACCESS, the table was reduced by TCRdb to in-frame sequences with V and J called. These copies leave out some clones; in studies compared against another copy, an unresolved V gene accounts for under half, and the cause of the remainder is not known. The sample profile shows roughly 120,000 clones; around nine tenths of them were found once. Under 0.2% of the sample is taken by the ten largest. This specimen consisted of unstimulated CD4+ T cells sorted from spleen or lymph node cells, obtained before intestinal transplant. These receptors all stem from a human donor who received an intestinal transplant.

This rearrangement joins TRBV10-2 to TRBJ2-7, with D unresolved. Trimming cost V 6 bases and J 3 bases, with 6 bases left between them. This CDR3 is built from 11 residues. The V gene's germline CDR1 is WSHSY and CDR2 SAAADI. The CDR3 sequence: CASSQNYEQYF. For the CDR3, the DNA is TGCGCCAGCAGCCAGAACTACGAGCAGTACTTC.

The V and J genes are TRBV19 and TRBJ2-7; perhaps TRBD1 as D (5 bases). V lost 3 bases to trimming and J lost 0 bases, with 9 bases between them. Germline V gene sequence: CDR1 LNHDA, CDR2 SQIVND (reference sequence). This CDR3 comprises 14 residues. The DNA for the CDR3 is TGTGCCAGTAGTATCGACAGAAGCTCCTACGAGCAGTACTTC. This codes for CASSIDRSSYEQYF.

The gene calls are TRBV6-1 and TRBJ2-1; TRBD2 might be the D (6 bases). CDR3 length: 14 residues. V lost 5 bases and J lost 8, with 16 bases in between. Germline V gene sequence: CDR1 MNHNS, CDR2 SASEGT. The CDR3 reads CASSTRLVLDEQFF. Written as DNA, the CDR3 is TGTGCCAGCAGTACACGACTAGTTTTGGATGAGCAGTTCTTC.

The rearrangement links TRBV2 to TRBJ1-1, with TRBD1 matching over 8 bases. Germline loops: CDR1 SNHLY, CDR2 FYNNEI. The trim removed 6 bases at V and 6 bases at J, leaving 9 bases unmatched. The length of the CDR3 is 14 residues. This CDR3 is CASRGRTGPPEAFF. DNA of the CDR3: TGTGCCAGCAGGGGGCGGACAGGGCCCCCTGAAGCTTTCTTT.

The chain is built from TRBV4-1 and TRBJ2-1; D is perhaps TRBD1 (6 bases). Germline CDR1 and CDR2: MGHRA and YSYEKL. V shed 4 bases and J shed 7 bases, with 17 bases lying between them. CDR3 length: 15 residues. The CDR3 DNA reads TGCGCCAGCAGCCGAAACTTCGACAGGCCGAATGAGCAGTTCTTC. Protein sequence: CASSRNFDRPNEQFF.

This chain uses TRBV27 with TRBJ2-7; TRBD1 is a possible D gene (5 bases). Germline CDR1 and CDR2: MNHEY and SMNVEV (reference sequence). CDR3 length: 14 amino acids. Trimming took off 6 bases at V and 2 bases at J, with 14 bases between the two ends. The CDR3 loop reads CASSSRGSTYEQYF. The DNA of the CDR3 is TGTGCCAGCAGCTCTAGGGGTAGCACCTACGAGCAGTACTTC.

The chain has TRBV28 and TRBJ2-1; maybe TRBD2 (6 bases). Germline assignment: CDR1 MDHEN and CDR2 SYDVKM. Trimming stripped 1 base from V and 3 bases from J, with 13 bases between. The CDR3 length is 16 residues. The CDR3 bases are TGTGCCAGCAGTTTATCATCGGGAGCCAACTACAATGAGCAGTTCTTC. It specifies CASSLSSGANYNEQFF.

The chain employs TRBV18 and TRBJ1-3; no firm D call. The CDR3 loop spans 16 amino acids. Trimming cost V 2 bases and J 3 bases, with 14 bases left between them. Looked up from germline, CDR1 is KGHSH and CDR2 is LQKENI. CDR3 protein: CASSPEQILIGNTIYF. CDR3 nucleotides: TGTGCCAGCTCACCAGAACAGATTTTAATTGGAAACACCATATATTTT.

The rearrangement uses TRBV9 and TRBJ1-3, with TRBD1 identical over 10 bases. V was clipped by 3 bases and J by 7 bases; unmatched bases: 4. Looked up from germline, CDR1 is SGDLS and CDR2 is YYNGEE. The CDR3 totals 14 residues. CDR3 DNA sequence: TGTGCCAGCAGCGCTCGGACAGGGGGGAACACCATATATTTT. Translation gives CASSARTGGNTIYF.

The rearrangement links TRBV29-1 to TRBJ1-2; 7 nucleotides agree with TRBD1. The CDR3 is made up of 13 amino acids. Trimming at V came to 6 bases and at J to 4 bases, leaving 8 bases not matched to a gene. In germline, CDR1 is SQVTM, CDR2 ANQGSEA. The CDR3 coding sequence is TGCAGCGTCGCCGGGACAGCAATCTATGGCTACACCTTC. Protein product: CSVAGTAIYGYTF. Complete variable domain (other parts from reference TRBV29-1 and TRBJ1-2): SAVISQKPSRDICQRGTSLTIQCQVDSQVTMMFWYRQQPGQSLTLIATANQGSEATYESGFVIDKFPISRPNLTFSTLTVSNMSPEDSSIYLCSVAGTAIYGYTFGSGTRLTVV.

The chain uses TRBV5-6 and TRBJ2-2; 12 nucleotides match TRBD1. The CDR3 covers 15 residues. Germline V gene lookup returns CDR1 SGHDT and CDR2 YYEEEE. Unmatched junction bases numbered 3, after V lost 3 bases and J lost 6 bases. The CDR3 DNA reads as TGTGCCAGCAGCTGGGACAGGGGGCTCGCCGGGGAGCTGTTTTTT. This sequence encodes CASSWDRGLAGELFF.

This rearrangement joins TRBV6-6 to TRBJ1-3, with 9 bases identical to TRBD1. The V segment lost 6 bases and the J segment 0 bases; nucleotides outside the gene matches: 6. This CDR3 has 16 amino acids. Germline assignment: CDR1 MNHNY and CDR2 SVGAGI (reference sequence). DNA for the CDR3: TGTGCCAGCAGCCCCGGACAGGGGATCTCTGGAAACACCATATATTTT. Translating it yields CASSPGQGISGNTIYF.

The V and J genes are TRBV7-9 and TRBJ2-7; 7 positions match TRBD1. V lost 6 bases and J lost 3; bases outside the gene matches: 5. The CDR3 length is 13 residues. Germline CDR1 is SEHNR and CDR2 is FQNEAQ (reference sequence). DNA for the CDR3: TGTGCCAGCAGTCGACAGGGTCTCTACGAGCAGTACTTC. Its protein product is CASSRQGLYEQYF.

The gene calls are TRBV18 and TRBJ2-3; perhaps TRBD1 as D (7 bases). This CDR3 region has 15 residues. Germline-derived CDR1 and CDR2 are KGHSH and LQKENI. V lost 6 bases, J lost 7 bases, and 20 bases lay in between. As DNA, the CDR3 is TGTGCCAGCTCGCCCGGGACAGAGGGGAGGAATACGCAGTATTTT. Translated, it gives CASSPGTEGRNTQYF. Based on the CDR3 plus reference TRBV18 and TRBJ2-3, the full variable domain is NAGVMQNPRHLVRRRGQEARLRCSPMKGHSHVYWYRQLPEEGLKFMVYLQKENIIDESGMPKERFSAEFPKEGPSILRIQQVVRGDSAAYFCASSPGTEGRNTQYFGPGTRLTVL.

V usage is TRBV4-1 and J usage is TRBJ1-4, with 7 bases that match TRBD1. Looked up from germline, CDR1 is MGHRA and CDR2 is YSYEKL. The CDR3 contains 16 residues. After removal of 1 base from V and 0 bases from J, the junction contained 2 bases not matched to a gene. CDR3 DNA sequence: TGCGCCAGCAGCCAAGGACAGGGAACAACTAATGAAAAACTGTTTTTT. Its translation: CASSQGQGTTNEKLFF.

This chain links TRBV6-1 with TRBJ1-2; 11 bases are shared with TRBD1. After removal of 6 bases from V and 7 bases from J, the junction contained 10 bases not matched to a gene. The CDR3 spans 15 residues. CDR1 is MNHNS and CDR2 is SASEGT in the germline V gene. CDR3 in amino acids: CASSRRGGTGGGYTF. CDR3 nucleotide sequence: TGTGCCAGCAGCCGAAGAGGAGGGACAGGGGGTGGCTACACCTTC.

The chain combines TRBV2 with TRBJ1-2; TRBD1 matches 10 bases. J gave up 8 bases and V 4 bases, and 7 bases lay outside the gene matches. The CDR3 runs to 14 residues. Germline-derived CDR1 and CDR2 are SNHLY and FYNNEI. The CDR3, as DNA: TGTGCCAGCAGTGGGGGACAGGGGAGTTTCGGCTACACCTTC. Amino acid sequence: CASSGGQGSFGYTF.

The chain uses TRBV5-4 and TRBJ2-3, with 7 bases identical to TRBD1. CDR1 and CDR2 from the germline V gene are SGHNT and YYREEE (reference sequence). V was pared by 1 base and J by 3 bases, with 5 bases of the junction left unmatched. The CDR3 extends over 15 amino acids. CDR3 nucleotides: TGTGCCAGCAGCTTGTATACAGGGGTTACAGATACGCAGTATTTT. It translates to CASSLYTGVTDTQYF.

This chain joins TRBV9 and TRBJ2-1; TRBD1 is a possible D gene (6 bases). The germline V and J ends were trimmed by 3 bases and 10 bases, with 17 bases remaining between them. Germline V lookup: CDR1 SGDLS, CDR2 YYNGEE. The CDR3 totals 14 residues. The CDR3: CASSAQTGPLEQFF. CDR3 coding DNA: TGTGCCAGCAGCGCCCAGACAGGCCCCCTCGAGCAGTTCTTC. Full variable domain (rest looked up from reference TRBV9 and TRBJ2-1): DSGVTQTPKHLITATGQRVTLRCSPRSGDLSVYWYQQSLDQGLQFLIQYYNGEERAKGNILERFSAQQFPDLHSELNLSSLELGDSALYFCASSAQTGPLEQFFGPGTRLTVL.

This clone has just one count. The chain couples TRBV5-1 to TRBJ2-2, with 9 bases fitting TRBD2. This CDR3 is built from 15 residues. The germline V gene encodes CDR1 SGHRS and CDR2 YFSETQ. Trimming removed 0 bases from V and 6 bases from J; junction bases left unmatched: 3. The CDR3 here is CASSLGPSGAGELFF. CDR3 coding DNA: TGCGCCAGCAGCTTGGGGCCTAGCGGGGCCGGGGAGCTGTTTTTT.

The chain uses TRBV6-5 and TRBJ1-2; TRBD1 aligns across 9 bases. The CDR3 is 15 residues long. The germline gives CDR1 MNHEY, CDR2 SVGAGI. V shed 4 bases and J 6 bases; nucleotides not matched to a gene: 9. The CDR3 loop reads CASSSRDRATHGYTF. CDR3 coding DNA: TGTGCCAGCAGTTCGCGGGACAGGGCTACTCATGGCTACACCTTC.

This chain joins TRBV5-5 and TRBJ2-7; D may be TRBD2 (6 bases). Germline loops: CDR1 SGHKS, CDR2 YYEKEE (reference sequence). The length of the CDR3 is 16 residues. Trimming removed 0 bases from V and 7 bases from J, with 20 bases in between. The CDR3 region has the DNA TGTGCCAGCAGCTTGGTGTTGGCTAGCGAGATAACTGAGCAGTACTTC. Residues: CASSLVLASEITEQYF.

The chain carries TRBV25-1 and TRBJ2-6; perhaps TRBD1 as D (5 bases). Germline V gene lookup returns CDR1 MGHDK and CDR2 SYGVNS. Deletions cut 4 bases from V and 0 bases from J, with 13 bases between. There are 17 residues in the CDR3. CDR3 coding DNA: TGTGCCAGCAGTGCGGGCAGGGAAAGCTCTGGGGCCAACGTCCTGACTTTC. It translates to CASSAGRESSGANVLTF.

The J gene is TRBJ2-7, the V gene TRBV6-1; TRBD1 matches 7 bases. Germline loops: CDR1 MNHNS, CDR2 SASEGT. CDR3 length equals 17 residues. V shed 0 bases, J shed 2 bases, and the junction held 10 bases outside the gene matches. The CDR3 bases are TGTGCCAGCAGTGAAGCTTTGAACAGGGGTTACGCCTACGAGCAGTACTTC. Translated, it gives CASSEALNRGYAYEQYF.

J is TRBJ2-7 and V is TRBV5-1; maybe TRBD1 (7 bases). V was trimmed by 2 bases and J by 4 bases, leaving 16 bases between them. The germline gives CDR1 SGHRS, CDR2 YFSETQ. The CDR3 runs to 15 residues. CDR3 in amino acids: CASSFRQGGEYEQYF. CDR3 sequence (DNA): TGCGCCAGCAGCTTCCGCCAGGGGGGTGAATACGAGCAGTACTTC.

This clone was recorded once. CDR3 protein: CASRVPGGYGYTF. For the CDR3, the DNA is TGTGCCTCTAGGGTGCCGGGGGGGTATGGCTACACCTTC. The gene calls are TRBV30 and TRBJ1-2; maybe TRBD1 (5 bases). V was pared by 7 bases and J by 5 bases, with 17 bases between. The CDR3 loop spans 13 amino acids. From germline, CDR1 is GTSNPN and CDR2 SVGIG (reference sequence).

The chain combines TRBV5-4 with TRBJ2-5, with D perhaps TRBD1 (5 bases). CDR3 length: 15 amino acids. Germline CDR1 SGHNT, CDR2 YYREEE (reference sequence). The V end was cut by 0 bases, the J end by 3 bases, with 12 bases between. CDR3 sequence: CASSLEARAEETQYF. CDR3 sequence (DNA): TGTGCCAGCAGCTTGGAGGCCAGGGCGGAAGAGACCCAGTACTTC.

This clone was found once. This chain links TRBV19 with TRBJ1-2; a weak D match, TRBD1 (5 bases). V dropped 1 base and J dropped 0 bases, with 6 bases sitting between them. This CDR3 is 14 amino acids long. Germline CDR1 LNHDA, CDR2 SQIVND (reference sequence). DNA of the CDR3: TGTGCCAGTAGTATAGGGACAACTAACTATGGCTACACCTTC. It is translated as CASSIGTTNYGYTF.

The chain combines TRBV4-1 with TRBJ1-5; TRBD1 matches at 9 bases. V lost 3 bases, J lost 6 bases, and 6 bases stayed unmatched. Germline V gene sequence: CDR1 MGHRA, CDR2 YSYEKL. CDR3 size: 15 residues. Written as DNA, the CDR3 is TGCGCCAGCAGCCAGGCGGACAGGGGAGGTCAGCCCCAGCATTTT. It codes for CASSQADRGGQPQHF.

The rearrangement links TRBV6-4 to TRBJ2-5; 13 nucleotides match TRBD2. V shed 7 bases and J 5 bases; nucleotides not matched to a gene: 4. Germline loops: CDR1 MRHNA, CDR2 SNTAGT. The CDR3 is 14 amino acids. In DNA, the CDR3 is TGTGCCAGCATTGTGACTAGCGGGAGGGAGACCCAGTACTTC. As protein: CASIVTSGRETQYF.